This T cell receptor beta chain was obtained from a study of cytomegalovirus exposure and HLA in healthy donors. The PCR had 60 Vbeta and 13 Jbeta primers. Clones were sequenced by immunoSEQ multiplex PCR, and TCRdb holds only the in-frame ones, with some missing. The sample carries 150,000 to 200,000 clones, 65% to 75% recorded once. The CDR3 consists of 17 residues. Per germline, CDR1 LNHDA and CDR2 SQIVND (reference sequence). Trimming at V came to 1 base and at J to 8 bases, leaving 14 bases not matched to a gene. The V gene is TRBV19, the J gene TRBJ2-1, with 7 nucleotides matching TRBD2. The receptor comes from a girl between 5 and 17 years old in good health and CMV-seronegative. The material sequenced was PBMCs. CDR3: CASSIGQTSTGRDEQFF. The CDR3 bases are TGTGCCAGTAGTATAGGTCAGACTAGCACGGGAAGGGATGAGCAGTTCTTC.